Listed below are T cell receptor beta chains from one sample, sequenced in a study of CD8 T cells in ankylosing spondylitis. Using its own MiXCR run on the 5' RACE reads, TCRdb lists one record per CDR3 protein. The sample carries 100,000 or so distinct CDR3 sequences, just under 9% recorded once. Material: blood, either unsorted or a sorted T cell fraction (not recorded which). These receptors all come from a male donor with ankylosing spondylitis. Each CDR3 is given with its conserved first and last residue. The D gene is left open where the match is weak. Clone size is not always given. Where it is, it says once, few, many or a class for expanded clones.

d_call	v_call	clone_size	j_call	cdr3_nt	cdr3_aa
TRBD2	TRBV19	.	TRBJ2-2	TGTGCCAGTACATCACTAGCGGAGAACACCGGGGAGCTGTTTTTT	CASTSLAENTGELFF
.	TRBV27	.	TRBJ2-1	TGTGCCAGCAGTGGAGGTGTTGAGCAGTTCTTC	CASSGGVEQFF
.	TRBV12-3/TRBV12-4	few	TRBJ1-2	TGTGCCAGCAGTTTAGCAGGCCTCCCCCTCGAGAGTGGCTACACCTTC	CASSLAGLPLESGYTF
.	TRBV24-1	.	TRBJ2-1	TGTGCCACCAGTGAGTTAGGTCGTAACAATGAGCAGTTCTTC	CATSELGRNNEQFF
.	TRBV19	.	TRBJ2-1	TGTGCCAGTAAGACACCAGGGAATGAGCAGTTCTTC	CASKTPGNEQFF
.	TRBV24-1	many	TRBJ2-3	TGTGCCACCAGTGATAGAGCCAGCGAAACAGATACGCAGTATTTT	CATSDRASETDTQYF
.	TRBV7-2	.	TRBJ2-2	TGTGCCAGCAGCCCCTGGCAAAACACCGGGGAGCTGTTTTTT	CASSPWQNTGELFF
.	TRBV27	many	TRBJ1-1	TGTGCCAGCAGTTATCGGGGGGCTATGAACACTGAAGCTTTCTTT	CASSYRGAMNTEAFF
TRBD1	TRBV5-6	few	TRBJ1-5	TGTGCCAGCAGCCGACAGGGTTGGGCTCAGCCCCAGCATTTT	CASSRQGWAQPQHF
TRBD2	TRBV7-9	.	TRBJ2-1	TGTGCCAGCAGCACTAGCGGGGGGTACAATGAGCAGTTCTTC	CASSTSGGYNEQFF
.	TRBV5-1	many	TRBJ1-1	TGCGCCAGCAGCTTGGCCCCGGGAGGGGTCGATGAAGCTTTCTTT	CASSLAPGGVDEAFF
.	TRBV6-6	many	TRBJ2-1	TGTGCCAGCAGTTACTCGGGCTACAATGAGCAGTTCTTC	CASSYSGYNEQFF
.	TRBV11-2	few	TRBJ2-7	TGTGCCAGCAGATCTGGGCCCGACTACGAGCAGTACTTC	CASRSGPDYEQYF
.	TRBV7-3	.	TRBJ2-3	TGTGCCAGCAGCTTAAGTAGCCATAATGGAGCAGATACGCAGTATTTT	CASSLSSHNGADTQYF
TRBD1	TRBV7-9	many	TRBJ1-1	TGTGCCAGCAGCGTCTTGACAGGGGGTACTGAAGCTTTCTTT	CASSVLTGGTEAFF
TRBD2	TRBV5-1	.	TRBJ2-7	TGCGCCAGCAGCTGGACTAGCGGGAGCTACGAGCAGTACTTC	CASSWTSGSYEQYF
.	TRBV13	few	TRBJ2-2	TGTGCCAGCAGAGCTGGGGGTAACACCGGGGAGCTGTTTTTT	CASRAGGNTGELFF
TRBD2	TRBV27	many	TRBJ2-1	TGCGCCAGCAGCTCCGGGACTAGCGGGAGCAATGAGCAGTTCTTC	CASSSGTSGSNEQFF
.	TRBV7-6	.	TRBJ2-1	TGTGCCAGCAGCACTAGCAAGAGCTCCTACAATGAGCAGTTCTTC	CASSTSKSSYNEQFF
TRBD2	TRBV6-5	.	TRBJ2-3	TGTGCCAGCAGTTACGCGGGCCTAGCGGGAGCAGATACGCAGTATTTT	CASSYAGLAGADTQYF
TRBD2	TRBV20-1	many	TRBJ2-7	TGCAGTGCTAGAGATCTGGGGGGGTCCTACGAGCAGTACTTC	CSARDLGGSYEQYF
.	TRBV4-2	.	TRBJ2-3	TGTGCCAGCAGCCAAGACCACTCATTAAAATCGGGAGATACGCAGTATTTT	CASSQDHSLKSGDTQYF
.	TRBV13	many	TRBJ2-6	TGTGCCAGCAGCTTAGAGGGAACTGGGGCCAACGTCCTGACTTTC	CASSLEGTGANVLTF
.	TRBV29-1	.	TRBJ2-7	TGCAGCGCGAGGGACGGACCCTACGAGCAGTACTTC	CSARDGPYEQYF
TRBD2	TRBV13	.	TRBJ2-2	TGTGCCAGCAGCTCAATGACCGGGACTAGCGGCCCGGGCGGGGAGCTGTTTTTT	CASSSMTGTSGPGGELFF
.	TRBV12-5	few	TRBJ2-2	TGTGCTAGTGGCCCTCCCCTAGGATCCAACACCGGGGAGCTGTTTTTT	CASGPPLGSNTGELFF
TRBD2	TRBV6-4	few	TRBJ2-5	TGTGCCAGCAGTGTCAGCGGGGGGACACAAGAGACCCAGTACTTC	CASSVSGGTQETQYF
TRBD2	TRBV20-1	.	TRBJ2-1	TGCAGTGCTAGATTTGCTAGCGGGATCTCCTACAATGAGCAGTTCTTC	CSARFASGISYNEQFF
.	TRBV3-1	few	TRBJ1-1	TGTGCCAGCAGCCCCACTCAGGGGTTGTACACTGAAGCTTTCTTT	CASSPTQGLYTEAFF
.	TRBV4-1	many	TRBJ1-2	TGCGCCAGCAGCCCGAGCGCACAGATAGACGGTGGCTACACCTTC	CASSPSAQIDGGYTF
.	TRBV7-9	.	TRBJ2-1	TGTGCCAGCAGCGCTAGACACGATGAGCAGTTCTTC	CASSARHDEQFF
.	TRBV12-3/TRBV12-4	many	TRBJ1-1	TGTGCCAGCAGTTTAGCGTCACTCGCGTACACTGAAGCTTTCTTT	CASSLASLAYTEAFF
.	TRBV10-1	many	TRBJ2-3	TGCGCCAGCAGTGAGACAAATTCCAATACGCAGTATTTT	CASSETNSNTQYF
TRBD2	TRBV20-1	.	TRBJ2-7	TGCAGTGCTCGACTAGCGGGAGGGACCTACGAGCAGTACTTC	CSARLAGGTYEQYF
.	TRBV24-1	many	TRBJ2-7	TGTGCCACCAGTGATACTTACGAGCAGTACTTC	CATSDTYEQYF
.	TRBV18	many	TRBJ2-1	TGTGCCAGCTCACCACCGCCGCGGGGCCCCAATGAGCAGTTCTTC	CASSPPPRGPNEQFF
.	TRBV5-6	.	TRBJ1-4	TGTGCCAGCAGCTGGAAATACGGAACTAATGAAAAACTGTTTTTT	CASSWKYGTNEKLFF
TRBD1	TRBV7-9	.	TRBJ2-1	TGTGCCAGCAGCTCTAGACAGGGTAAAGATGAGCAGTTCTTC	CASSSRQGKDEQFF
.	TRBV10-3	many	TRBJ1-2	TGTGCCATCAGTGAAACAGGACCTAACTATGGCTACACCTTC	CAISETGPNYGYTF
TRBD1	TRBV19	few	TRBJ2-1	TGTGCCAGTAGGATACCTCCGGACAGGGTAAATGAGCAGTTCTTC	CASRIPPDRVNEQFF
TRBD2	TRBV20-1	.	TRBJ2-2	TGCAGTGCCCCGGGACTAGCGGGCCCCTGGGGAGACACCGGGGAGCTGTTTTTT	CSAPGLAGPWGDTGELFF
.	TRBV30	few	TRBJ2-5	TGTGCCTGGAGTGTAAATGGGGAAGGGACCCAGTACTTC	CAWSVNGEGTQYF
.	TRBV7-9	few	TRBJ2-1	TGTGCCAGCAGCTTCCAGCACCCTTTAGATGAGCAGTTCTTC	CASSFQHPLDEQFF
TRBD1	TRBV7-9	.	TRBJ2-7	TGTGCCAGCAGCTTCAATAGGGACAGGGGGCTCTACGAGCAGTACTTC	CASSFNRDRGLYEQYF
.	TRBV24-1	many	TRBJ2-7	TGTGCCACCAGTGACAGCGGCAGCTCCTACGAGCAGTACTTC	CATSDSGSSYEQYF
.	TRBV12-3/TRBV12-4	many	TRBJ2-7	TGTGCCAGCAGTTTTGGGCAGGGCTACGAGCAGTACTTC	CASSFGQGYEQYF
.	TRBV13	.	TRBJ2-7	TGTGCCAGCAGCTTAGTTGGGACAACCTACGAGCAGTACTTC	CASSLVGTTYEQYF
.	TRBV28	few	TRBJ2-7	TGTGCCAGCAGTTTAGTAGGCACAGCATACGAGCAGTACTTC	CASSLVGTAYEQYF
.	TRBV18	few	TRBJ2-5	TGTGCCAGCTCACCGGACGGAGCCGGGGAGACCCAGTACTTC	CASSPDGAGETQYF
.	TRBV19	once	TRBJ2-5	TGTGCCAGTAGTCTCCCCCGGAGCTCAGCCTTAGGGGAGACCCAGTACTTC	CASSLPRSSALGETQYF
TRBD1	TRBV4-1	.	TRBJ1-5	TGCGCCAGCAGCCAAGGGGACAGGGAGGGTCAGCCCCAGCATTTT	CASSQGDREGQPQHF
TRBD2	TRBV20-1	few	TRBJ2-1	TGCAGTGCTAGATCCGGGGGACTAGACTCCTACAATGAGCAGTTCTTC	CSARSGGLDSYNEQFF
TRBD2	TRBV18	.	TRBJ2-1	TGTGCCAGCACAGAGGGAGCGGGACCCCACAATGAGCAGTTCTTC	CASTEGAGPHNEQFF
TRBD1	TRBV7-6	.	TRBJ1-1	TGTGCCAGCAGACCCAGGACAGGGACGAACACTGAAGCTTTCTTT	CASRPRTGTNTEAFF